This entry concerns a single T cell receptor (beta chain). The sample originates from a study of PD-L1 blockade in urothelial cancer. Study-level background: Analyses were performed on blood at 3 weeks after treatment start (the second dose) and at 6 weeks.

Germline values: CDR1 SGHRS, CDR2 YFSETQ. There are 16 residues in the CDR3. The junction had 12 bases not matched to a gene; V was cut back by 4 bases and J by 8 bases. Method: immunoSEQ multiplex PCR; TCRdb's copy keeps in-frame clones and lacks some. The table has tens of thousands of clones, around 91% seen once; the top ten hold about 1.6%. Specified time point: pretreatment peripheral blood. The starting material was PBMCs, obtained around atezolizumab (anti-PD-L1) treatment. This chain links TRBV5-1 with TRBJ2-1, with TRBD2 matching over 10 bases. This receptor was obtained from a man aged 55 to 70 with urothelial cancer. CDR3 residues: CASSRFQAGGGDEQFF. CDR3 sequence (DNA): TGCGCCAGCAGCCGGTTTCAAGCGGGAGGGGGCGATGAGCAGTTCTTC.